This T cell receptor (beta chain) is drawn from a study of spatial heterogeneity in lung cancer. A single record per CDR3 protein comes from TCRdb applying MiXCR to the 5' RACE reads. Here the sample spans about a thousand distinct CDR3 sequences, around 39% being singletons. General observations from the study: One measure, the expanded intratumoral alpha and beta TCR count, tracked tumor mutation counts.

Time point here: sample taken at primary tumor resection. Germline CDR1 SGHRS, CDR2 YFSETQ. Trimming removed 4 bases from V and 5 bases from J; junction bases left unmatched: 2. The CDR3 has 14 residues. On this clonotype itself: Antigen: not known.

This receptor was obtained from a female donor with early-stage non-small cell lung cancer. The rearrangement uses TRBV5-1 and TRBJ2-2; 10 bases are shared with TRBD1. The sequences come from lung tumor tissue, collected at surgery. The chain's CDR3 is CASSVGQGTGELFF. The CDR3 DNA sequence: TGCGCCAGCAGCGTGGGACAGGGGACCGGGGAGCTGTTTTTT.